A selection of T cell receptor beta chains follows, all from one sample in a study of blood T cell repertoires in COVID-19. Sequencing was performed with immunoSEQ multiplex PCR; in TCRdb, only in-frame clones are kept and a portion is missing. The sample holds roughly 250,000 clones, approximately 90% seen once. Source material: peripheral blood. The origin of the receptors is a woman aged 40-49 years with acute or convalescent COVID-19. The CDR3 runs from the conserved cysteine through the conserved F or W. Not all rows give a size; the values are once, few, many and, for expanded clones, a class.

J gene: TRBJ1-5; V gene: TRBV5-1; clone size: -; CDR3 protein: CASSWGHDDQPQHF
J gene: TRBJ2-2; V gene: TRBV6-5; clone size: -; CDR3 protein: CASSYGSSGELFF
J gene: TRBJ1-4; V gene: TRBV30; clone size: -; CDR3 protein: CAWGAGGLGANEKLFF
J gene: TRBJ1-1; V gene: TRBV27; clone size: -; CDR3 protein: CASSRGVTGSNTEAFF
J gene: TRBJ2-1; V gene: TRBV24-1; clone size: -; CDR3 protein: CATSGGGIGNEQFF
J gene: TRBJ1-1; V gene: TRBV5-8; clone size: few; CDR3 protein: CASIVRGQATEAFF
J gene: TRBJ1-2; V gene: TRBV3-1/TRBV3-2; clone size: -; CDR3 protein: CASSQTTEPENYGYTF
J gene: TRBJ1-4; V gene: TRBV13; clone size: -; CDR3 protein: CASSPDSRNEKLFF
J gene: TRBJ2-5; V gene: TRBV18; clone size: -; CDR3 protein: CASSPRLAGIPHETQYF
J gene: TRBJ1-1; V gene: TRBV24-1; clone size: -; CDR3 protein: CATSAPSGGAFF
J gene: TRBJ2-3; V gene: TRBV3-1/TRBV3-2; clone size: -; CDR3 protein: CASSPVTSGGAGTDTQYF
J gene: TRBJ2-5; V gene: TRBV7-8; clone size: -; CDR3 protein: CASRLQGIETQYF
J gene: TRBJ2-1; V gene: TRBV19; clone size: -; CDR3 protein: CASSISGGPYNEQFF
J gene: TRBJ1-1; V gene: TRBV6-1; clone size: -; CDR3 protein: CASSDQYTEAFF
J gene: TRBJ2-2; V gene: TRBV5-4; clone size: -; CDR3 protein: CASSFDRSNTGELFF
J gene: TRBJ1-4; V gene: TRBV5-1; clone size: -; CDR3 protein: CASSLGDRDDEKLFF
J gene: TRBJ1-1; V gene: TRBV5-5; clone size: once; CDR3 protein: CASSFGGDTEAFF
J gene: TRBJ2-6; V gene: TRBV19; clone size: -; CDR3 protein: CASRAGANVLTF
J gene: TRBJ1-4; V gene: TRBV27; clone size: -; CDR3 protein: CASSSTGGGGEKLFF
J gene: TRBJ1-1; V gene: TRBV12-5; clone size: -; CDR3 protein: CASGLVLGRGLYTEAFF
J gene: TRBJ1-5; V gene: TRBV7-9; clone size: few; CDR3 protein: CASSLGVGAQPQHF
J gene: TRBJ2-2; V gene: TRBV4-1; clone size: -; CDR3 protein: CASSQSSDPRGAGELFF
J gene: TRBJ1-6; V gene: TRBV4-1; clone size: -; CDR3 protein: CASSPLSRGSPLHF
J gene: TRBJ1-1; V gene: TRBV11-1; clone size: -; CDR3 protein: CASSLQGAEAFF
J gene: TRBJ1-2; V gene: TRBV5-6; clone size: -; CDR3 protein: CASSPGQGNYGYTF
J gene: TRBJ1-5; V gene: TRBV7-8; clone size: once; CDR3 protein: CASSSTGNQPQHF
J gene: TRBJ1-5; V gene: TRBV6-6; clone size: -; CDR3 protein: CASSYSTGGHQPQHF